Shown below are 12 T cell receptor beta chains from a single sample sequenced in a study of blood T cell repertoires in COVID-19. Clones were sequenced by immunoSEQ multiplex PCR, and TCRdb holds only the in-frame ones, with some missing. The data show 110,000 to 150,000 clones, roughly 89% seen once. The sample taken for sequencing was peripheral blood. These receptors were taken from a man aged 60 to 75 with active or convalescent COVID-19.

The chain uses TRBV12-2 and TRBJ1-4; TRBD1 reflects the table's D call only, with no check against the DNA. TRBV12-2 corresponds to a pseudogene. This CDR3 spans 15 amino acids. CDR3 protein: CASRLCRQGDEKLFF. The CDR3 coding sequence is TGTGCAAGTCGCTTATGTCGACAGGGGGACGAAAAACTGTTTTTT.

The rearrangement joins TRBV6-6 to TRBJ1-2; D uncertain. Germline CDR1 reads MNHNY; CDR2 reads SVGAGI (reference sequence). CDR3 length: 14 residues. V dropped 0 bases and J dropped 4 bases, with 9 bases sitting between them. The CDR3 DNA reads as TGTGCCAGCAGTTACTCGCAGACACCCTATGGCTACACCTTC. Translation: CASSYSQTPYGYTF.

This clone was detected once. The chain combines TRBV4-3 with TRBJ1-4, with D perhaps TRBD1 (6 bases). The V end lost 4 bases, the J end lost 10 bases, and 22 bases lay between the germline ends. The CDR3 consists of 16 residues. Germline V gene lookup returns CDR1 LGHNA and CDR2 YSLEER. CDR3 protein: CASSPPAQQGVGKLFF. DNA of the CDR3: TGCGCCAGCAGCCCCCCTGCCCAACAGGGAGTTGGAAAACTGTTTTTT.

The count of this clone is one. The J gene is TRBJ1-2, the V gene TRBV7-9, with D possibly matching TRBD1 (6 bases). CDR3 size: 15 residues. Trimming shortened V by 1 base and J by 0 bases, and 9 bases separated the two germline ends. Germline V CDR1 and CDR2: SEHNR, FQNEAQ (reference sequence). CDR3 nucleotide sequence: TGTGCCAGCAGCTTAGGGACAGAGGCTAACTATGGCTACACCTTC. This translates into CASSLGTEANYGYTF.

This clone was recorded only once. V usage is TRBV19 and J usage is TRBJ2-5; possibly TRBD1 for D (5 bases). V was trimmed by 5 bases and J by 4 bases, leaving 14 bases between them. Germline V gene lookup returns CDR1 LNHDA and CDR2 SQIVND (reference sequence). CDR3 length: 14 residues. CDR3 protein: CASSSPTVGETQYF. DNA of the CDR3: TGTGCCAGTAGTTCCCCGACAGTGGGAGAGACCCAGTACTTC.

As regards this clone: Mismatch with germline at one junction end may stem from a read error. The CDR3 DNA reads TGTGCTAGCAGCGCCGGGACAGGGGTCGGAAAACTGTTTTTT. Protein: CASSAGTGVGKLFF. The chain is built from TRBV7-7 and TRBJ1-4; TRBD1 aligns across 10 bases. The CDR3 totals 14 residues. Germline V lookup: CDR1 SSHAT, CDR2 FNYEAQ (reference sequence).

The V call is TRBV7-2, the J call TRBJ2-2; TRBD2 aligns across 7 bases. Losses at the gene ends were 2 bases for V and 5 bases for J; bases not matched to a gene: 8. The CDR3 contains 16 residues. Germline values: CDR1 SGHTA, CDR2 FQGNSA. The CDR3 DNA follows: TGTGCCAGCAGCTTAAGGGCGGGAGCTAGGACCGGGGAGCTGTTTTTT. It codes for CASSLRAGARTGELFF.

This chain connects TRBV10-3 to TRBJ1-1, with 8 positions matching TRBD1. Germline V gene data show CDR1 as ENHRY and CDR2 as SYGVKD. The CDR3 is 12 residues long. The V segment lost 11 bases and the J segment 3 bases; nucleotides outside the gene matches: 5. CDR3 amino acids: CASTDRDTEAFF. The CDR3 bases are TGTGCCTCGACGGACAGGGACACTGAAGCTTTCTTT.

The V gene is TRBV6-5, the J gene TRBJ1-2; D might be TRBD1 (6 bases). Germline V gene data show CDR1 as MNHEY and CDR2 as SVGAGI. V dropped 8 bases and J dropped 0 bases, with 16 bases sitting between them. The CDR3 runs 15 residues. CDR3 protein: CASRTASSTNYGYTF. The CDR3 nucleotides are TGTGCCAGCCGGACAGCTTCAAGTACTAACTATGGCTACACCTTC.

The chain couples TRBV27 to TRBJ2-6; TRBD1 aligns across 9 bases. The V gene's germline CDR1 is MNHEY and CDR2 SMNVEV (reference sequence). V trimming: 10 bases; J trimming: 3 bases; junction bases outside the gene matches: 7. CDR3 length equals 15 residues. The CDR3 coding sequence is TGTGCCACCCAAACAGGGGGCGGTGGGGCCAACGTCCTGACTTTC. Encoded protein: CATQTGGGGANVLTF.

V and J are TRBV2 and TRBJ2-5; maybe TRBD1 (6 bases). Germline V CDR1 and CDR2: SNHLY, FYNNEI. Deletions cut 2 bases from V and 4 bases from J, with 8 bases between. The CDR3 contains 13 residues. As DNA, the CDR3 is TGTGCCAGCAGTGAACAGGGGCCAGAGACCCAGTACTTC. Residues: CASSEQGPETQYF.

The chain recombines TRBV11-2 with TRBJ1-2; D possibly corresponds to TRBD1 (5 bases). Trimming pared 1 base from V and 0 bases from J, leaving 9 bases between. The CDR3 is 15 residues long. Germline V CDR1 and CDR2: SGHAT, FQNNGV. DNA for the CDR3: TGTGCCAGCAGCTTAGCGGTGGGGCCTAACTATGGCTACACCTTC. This encodes CASSLAVGPNYGYTF.